Sequencing of this T cell receptor beta chain was carried out in a study of T cells in women clearing cervical HPV infection (dated by TCRdb to 2016 to 2019). Describing the broader study: Cases were about two dozen women with histologically confirmed HPV16-related CIN3 or worse, including a couple of invasive cancers. The 20 to 30 controls were women who cleared a single incident HPV16 infection within 12 months without developing precancer or cancer. Case blood was taken at the visit when the lesion was first identified, whereas control blood was taken when infection was no longer detected. For cases, a median interval of roughly 150 days, with an interquartile range of about 80 to 200 days, was observed between lesion detection and blood sampling. Since HLA typing was available for only a few women, HLA type could not be ruled out as a confounder. Nested within Costa Rica's Guanacaste HPV Natural History Study, an exploratory proof-of-principle case-control study compared TCR repertoires across cervical HPV16 outcomes. Cases and controls were matched on age within five years and on year of sample collection. Median age was approximately 30 years in cases versus roughly 40 in controls, and baseline characteristics did not differ significantly. In the parent cohort, 9,000 to 13,000 women aged 18 or older were enrolled in Guanacaste, Costa Rica, during about 1993 to 1994 and were followed for six to seven years. Five blinded duplicates per group were added as quality controls, giving 60 or so samples: about 50 participants and 10 replicates.

Every participant had a single incident cervical HPV16 infection, and women with prevalent HPV16 infections were excluded. Cervical HPV DNA was detected by MY09/MY11 PCR, and genotyping was performed by dot-blot hybridization. About 15 mL of heparinized blood were centrifuged, and the buffy coat was aliquoted, frozen at -30°C, then stored at -80°C. Genomic DNA was extracted from buffy coat specimens using QIAGEN kits. The immunoSEQ assay used multiplex PCR to amplify TCR beta CDR3 regions from an average of about 1.1 ug of genomic DNA per sample. Primer bias was corrected in the assay by using a complete synthetic TCR repertoire to establish an amplification baseline. The amplicons were sequenced using the Illumina platform. The authors processed their data as follows. Sequences were error-corrected by clustering with frequency ratios and a modified nearest-neighbor algorithm, then analyzed in the immunoSEQ Analyzer with IMGT gene definitions. At each rarefaction depth, TCR richness and evenness were averaged over 20 rarefaction repeats, and samples with fewer sequences than the depth were excluded. V, D and J gene relative abundances were compared between groups with Wilcoxon rank sum tests, applying FDR correction. In the blinded duplicates, the intraclass correlation was just under 97% for TCR richness and averaged about 79% across 55 to 75 gene segments. TCRdb re-hosts the immuneACCESS table, in-frame sequences only. Its copies lack some clones; in the studies checked, an unresolved V gene accounts for under half of them, and the cause for the rest is not known. V and J calls and clone size are copied from that table; D and trimming were computed from the DNA. The table kept for this sample lists around 39,000 clones. The ten largest account for 6% to 6.5% of the sample.

The CDR3 covers 17 residues, taking in both the cysteine and the phenylalanine. The DNA covers only part of the CDR3, 42 bases in frame from base 1. The germline V gene sets CDR1 to MNHNS and CDR2 to SASEGT. V and J are truncated by 0 bases and 2 bases respectively, leaving an intervening sequence of 14 bases. The research as a whole found: TRBV6-7 relative abundance was lower in cases than in controls (roughly 0.11% versus 0.16%; Bonferroni P = 0.0008). The cross-sectional design could not show whether the associations came before the infection or were a result of it, and neither effector/memory subsets nor HPV-specific T cells were isolated. Random forest classifiers combining richness and V gene abundances distinguished cases from controls with an estimated AUC of less than 0.9. Significantly higher TCR repertoire richness was observed in CIN3+ cases than in controls across sequencing depths, whereas no difference in evenness was found. Because T-cell numbers per sample were unknown, differences in richness could reflect varying T-cell content rather than repertoire biology.

Note on this clone: The antigen this receptor binds is unknown. The read falls 3 residues short of the CDR3 end, and the missing part is taken from the germline J gene.

The source is a woman aged 18 to 75 with a cervical HPV16 infection that either progressed to CIN3+ or cleared (not recorded which). The chain uses TRBV6-1 and TRBJ1-3, with TRBD1 perhaps the D gene, on 5 matching bases. Sequencing input: blood buffy coat. The sequenced part of the CDR3 DNA is TGTGCCAGCAGTGAAGCTGGTAGGAGGGGAACTGGAAACACC. Translated, it reads CASSEAGRRGTGNT. The entire CDR3 reads CASSEAGRRGTGNTIYF.